The sequence of this T cell receptor (beta chain) was determined in a study of shared clonotypes between healthy human individuals (dated by TCRdb to between 2020 and 2021). For the study in its entirety: Three men and a couple of women, aged 18 to 49 years, made up the cohort. For each donor, CD4 naive and CD4 memory were each run on three plates, CD8 naive on two plates, and CD8 memory on one plate. The study deeply sequenced blood TCR repertoires of several healthy adults to estimate repertoire size and the extent of clonotype sharing between individuals. To increase sequencing depth and limit assay-specific biases, different laboratories used diverse techniques to prepare libraries and sequence TCR repertoires. Between about 0.8 and 9 billion PBMCs per donor were obtained by leukapheresis. Paper-wide results and their limitations: Larger estimated clonotype richness was generally found for naive subsets than for memory subsets. Across a handful of donors, around 5.4% of naive CD4, 3% to 3.5% of naive CD8, under 2.5% of memory CD4, and approximately 0.4% of memory CD8 clonotypes were shared. Because the study included a small number of donors, the genetic and exposure-history diversity represented was limited. Sampling was restricted to blood, and TCR repertoires in tissues likely differ from the TCR repertoires found in blood. Pairwise subsampling led to the expectation that sequencing depth would affect the degree of clonotype sharing among donors. Clonotypes shared by all four sorted-subset donors showed higher generation probabilities than non-shared clonotypes. Rarefaction of sorted-subset datasets indicated incomplete sequencing despite the large sequencing depth.

Taken from cysteine to phenylalanine, the CDR3 has 15 residues. CDR3 DNA only is kept here, 45 bases in frame from base 1. The germline V gene encodes CDR1 SGHDT and CDR2 YYEEEE. The V end loses 0 bases and the J end loses 1 base, and a stretch of 10 bases separates them. As concerns this clone: Its antigen remains undetermined. No much larger clonotype is one base removed from it; base qualities were not supplied.

Healthy HIV-negative adults with no recently reported acute infections or vaccinations were included as donors. Only Caucasian adults living in Nashville, Tennessee, USA were represented among the donors. CD4+ T cells were enriched by magnetic negative selection, after which naive cells were positively selected on CD45RA and the negative fraction was taken as the memory subset. After blood collection by leukapheresis, PBMCs were isolated using Ficoll-Histopaque density gradient centrifugation and then cryopreserved in the vapor phase of liquid nitrogen. Purity and quantity of every magnetically sorted T cell population were checked by analytical flow cytometry. Each sorted fraction had its genomic DNA isolated and then quantified by UV absorbance on a Nanodrop 2000c. Using the deep immunoSEQ assay, multiplex PCR amplified TCR CDR3 regions from genomic DNA. Extracted genomic DNA from each cell subset was distributed evenly across all wells of several immunoSEQ 96-well plates, and each plate was treated as a replicate. For sorted subsets, each replicate PCR was loaded with about 0.2 ug genomic DNA, equivalent to about 33,000 T cell genomes. Purified libraries were measured with a Qubit 3.0 fluorometer, size-checked on a Bioanalyzer 2100, and measured again with the KAPA Library Quantification kit. Every immunoSEQ 96-well plate was sequenced on a dedicated single-read 150-cycle Illumina NextSeq 550 flow cell. Per the original workflow: Because the immunoSEQ output included only junctional sequences and no quality scores, the filtering could not be the same as the filtering used for full-length reads. To assign V/J genes and CDR3, sequences were annotated using PyIR, a Python wrapper for IgBLAST v1.9, with IMGT germline references. Reads were filtered out if the reads had weak V/J assignments (E-value above 1e-6), no CDR3, stop codons, out-of-frame junctions, or ambiguous translated residues. V3J clonotypes were defined as sequences sharing an identical inferred V gene, J gene, and CDR3 amino acid sequence. To compute the percentage overlap between repertoires, the number of shared unique clonotypes was divided by the size of the smaller repertoire. Repertoire richness was assessed with RTK rarefaction, the Chao1 estimator, and Recon v2.1 estimates of unobserved clonotypes. OLGA was used to compute generation probabilities for all TCRbeta clonotypes that the gDNA method yielded from a handful of donors. TCRdb retrieved this table from immuneACCESS and kept in-frame rearrangements only. Not all clones are present; in checked studies, unresolved V genes account for under half, and no reason is known for the remainder. V and J calls and clone size are those listed in that table; D and trimming were worked out from the DNA. This sample lists under 1,100,000 clones; under 80% were detected once. The leading ten clones occupy 1.5% of the sample.

The sequence came from a man younger than 30 in good health. Sequencing used memory CD4+ T cells sorted from blood. Interpreted using the paper, the cell subset or site label stands for: CD45RA-negative fraction. The V and J segments used are TRBV5-6 and TRBJ2-5; the D gene assignment is perhaps TRBD1 or TRBD2, with each matching 5 bases. The CDR3 region reads CASSLGGSLQETQYF. The sequenced DNA: TGTGCCAGCAGCTTGGGGGGGTCACTCCAAGAGACCCAGTACTTC.